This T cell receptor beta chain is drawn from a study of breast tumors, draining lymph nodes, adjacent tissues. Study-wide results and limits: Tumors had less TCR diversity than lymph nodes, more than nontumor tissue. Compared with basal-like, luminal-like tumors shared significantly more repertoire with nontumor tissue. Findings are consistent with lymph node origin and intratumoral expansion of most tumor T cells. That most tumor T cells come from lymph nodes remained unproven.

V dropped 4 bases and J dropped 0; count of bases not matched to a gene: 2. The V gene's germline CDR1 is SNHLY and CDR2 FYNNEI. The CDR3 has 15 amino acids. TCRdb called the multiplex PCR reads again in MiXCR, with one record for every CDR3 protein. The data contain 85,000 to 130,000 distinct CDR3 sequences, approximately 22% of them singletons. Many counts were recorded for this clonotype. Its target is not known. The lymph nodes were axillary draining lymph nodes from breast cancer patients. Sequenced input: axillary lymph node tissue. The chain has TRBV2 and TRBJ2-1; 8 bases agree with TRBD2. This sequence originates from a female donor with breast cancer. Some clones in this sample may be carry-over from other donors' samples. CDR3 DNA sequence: TGTGCCAGCAGTGTTGCGGGGGGCTCCTACAATGAGCAGTTCTTC. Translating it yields CASSVAGGSYNEQFF.